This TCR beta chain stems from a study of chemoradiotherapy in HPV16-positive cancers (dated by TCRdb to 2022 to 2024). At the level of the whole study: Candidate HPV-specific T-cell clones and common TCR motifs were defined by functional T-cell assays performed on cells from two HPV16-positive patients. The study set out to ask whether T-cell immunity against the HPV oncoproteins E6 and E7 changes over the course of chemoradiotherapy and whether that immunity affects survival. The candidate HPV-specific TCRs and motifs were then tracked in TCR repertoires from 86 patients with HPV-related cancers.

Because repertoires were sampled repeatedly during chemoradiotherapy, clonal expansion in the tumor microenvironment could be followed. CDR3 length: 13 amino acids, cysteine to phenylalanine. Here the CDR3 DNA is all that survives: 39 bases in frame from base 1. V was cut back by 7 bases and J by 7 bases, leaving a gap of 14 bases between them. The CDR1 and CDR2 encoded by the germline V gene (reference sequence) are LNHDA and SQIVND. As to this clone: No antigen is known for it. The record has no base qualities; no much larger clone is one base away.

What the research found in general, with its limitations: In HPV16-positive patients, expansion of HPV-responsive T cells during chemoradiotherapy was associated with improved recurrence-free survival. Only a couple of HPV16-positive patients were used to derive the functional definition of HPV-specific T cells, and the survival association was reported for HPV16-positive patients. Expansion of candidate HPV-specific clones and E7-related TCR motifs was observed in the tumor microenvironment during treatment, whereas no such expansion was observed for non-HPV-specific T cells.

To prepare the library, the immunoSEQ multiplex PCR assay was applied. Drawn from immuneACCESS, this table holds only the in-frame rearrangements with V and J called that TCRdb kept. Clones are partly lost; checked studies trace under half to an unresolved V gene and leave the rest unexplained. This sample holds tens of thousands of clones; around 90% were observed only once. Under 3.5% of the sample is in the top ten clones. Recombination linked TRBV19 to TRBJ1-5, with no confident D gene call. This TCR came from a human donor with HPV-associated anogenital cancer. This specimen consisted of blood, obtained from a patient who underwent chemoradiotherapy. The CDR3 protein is CASTSGGQQPQHF. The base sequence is TGTGCCAGTACTTCCGGCGGGCAGCAGCCCCAGCATTTT.